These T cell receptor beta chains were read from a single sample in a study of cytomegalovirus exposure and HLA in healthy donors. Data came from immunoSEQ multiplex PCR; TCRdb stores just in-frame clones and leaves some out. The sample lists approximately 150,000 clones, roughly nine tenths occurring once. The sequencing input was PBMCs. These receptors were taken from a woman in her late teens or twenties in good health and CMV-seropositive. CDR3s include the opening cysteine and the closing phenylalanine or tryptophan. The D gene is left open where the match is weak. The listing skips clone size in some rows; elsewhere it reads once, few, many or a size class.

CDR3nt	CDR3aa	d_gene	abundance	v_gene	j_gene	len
TGTGCCAGCAGTGCGGGTTTGGCTAGCGGGAGGACGAGCTCCTACGAGCAGTACTTC	CASSAGLASGRTSSYEQYF	TRBD2	once	TRBV6-1	TRBJ2-7	19
TGTGCCAGTACTCCTTTTTTCGACAGGGGGCTGGAAAAACTGTTTTTT	CASTPFFDRGLEKLFF	TRBD1	.	TRBV27	TRBJ1-4	16
TGTGCCAGCAGCTTCCAAGGACAGGGGGCTAGTGAGCAGTTCTTC	CASSFQGQGASEQFF	TRBD1	.	TRBV11-3	TRBJ2-1	15
TGTGCCAGCAGTTATATTGACAGGGCTGAGACCCAGTACTTC	CASSYIDRAETQYF	TRBD1	.	TRBV6-5	TRBJ2-5	14
TGTGCCTGGAGAGGACTAGGGGAGACCCAGTACTTC	CAWRGLGETQYF	TRBD2	once	TRBV30	TRBJ2-5	12
TGTGCCAGCAGCCCCGCCACGACAGGGGCGACCGGGGAGCTGTTTTTT	CASSPATTGATGELFF	TRBD1	.	TRBV7-3	TRBJ2-2	16
TGTGCCAGCAGTGGGACTAGAGCTAGCACAGATACGCAGTATTTT	CASSGTRASTDTQYF	TRBD2	.	TRBV2	TRBJ2-3	15
TGCGCCAGCAGCGCCCTAACAGGGGCTAACACCGGGGAGCTGTTTTTT	CASSALTGANTGELFF	TRBD1	.	TRBV5-1	TRBJ2-2	16
TGTGCCAGCAGCTTAGAGGGTTCAGGGGTAGGTACCGGGGAGCTGTTTTTT	CASSLEGSGVGTGELFF	.	.	TRBV11-2	TRBJ2-2	17
TGTGCCAGCAGCTTAGGGAGACTAGCGGGAAATCATGAGCAGTTCTTC	CASSLGRLAGNHEQFF	TRBD2	.	TRBV11-2	TRBJ2-1	16
TGTGCCAGCAGTGAATCCCCAGGGGCTGGGAAACTGTTTTTT	CASSESPGAGKLFF	.	.	TRBV6-1	TRBJ1-4	14
TGTGCCAGCAGTCCCGGGACACTACGGAATGAGCAGTTCTTC	CASSPGTLRNEQFF	.	.	TRBV7-9	TRBJ2-1	14
TGTGCCAGCAGTTTACTCCTCGGGACTAGAGGCGAGACCCAGTACTTC	CASSLLLGTRGETQYF	TRBD2	.	TRBV28	TRBJ2-5	16
TGTGCCAGCAGTCCGGACAGGCGAATCGGTTACGAGCAGTACTTC	CASSPDRRIGYEQYF	TRBD1	.	TRBV2	TRBJ2-7	15
TGTGCCAGCAGTTTTACCGGGAAAGGTGGCTACACCTTC	CASSFTGKGGYTF	.	.	TRBV28	TRBJ1-2	13
TGTGCCAGCAGCGTGACAGGCTACAATGAGCAGTTCTTC	CASSVTGYNEQFF	.	.	TRBV9	TRBJ2-1	13
TGTGCCAGCAGTGCAGCGGGCCCCGCCGGCAATGAGCAGTTCTTC	CASSAAGPAGNEQFF	.	.	TRBV6-1	TRBJ2-1	15
TGTGCCAGCAGTTATTCTCCTAGCGGGAGGGATGAGCAGTTCTTC	CASSYSPSGRDEQFF	TRBD2	.	TRBV6-5	TRBJ2-1	15
TGTGCCAGCAGCTACGGGGGGGAAGGCCCCTACGAGCAGTACTTC	CASSYGGEGPYEQYF	TRBD2	.	TRBV13	TRBJ2-7	15
TGTGCCAGCAGCTTGCAGGTCGGAGGGGGCGATCAGCCCCAGCATTTT	CASSLQVGGGDQPQHF	TRBD1	.	TRBV5-6	TRBJ1-5	16
TGTGCCAGCAGCGTAGGGACAGGGGGCCAAGAGACCCAGTACTTC	CASSVGTGGQETQYF	TRBD1	.	TRBV7-9	TRBJ2-5	15
TGTGCCAGCAGCTTAGGGAGGGCCAACTATGGCTACACCTTC	CASSLGRANYGYTF	.	.	TRBV7-9	TRBJ1-2	14
TGTGCCTGGAGTATTACTGAGAGTAACTATGGCTACACCTTC	CAWSITESNYGYTF	.	once	TRBV30	TRBJ1-2	14
TGTGCCAGCAGTTTATCCCGACAGGGGATCTATGGCTACACCTTC	CASSLSRQGIYGYTF	TRBD1	.	TRBV28	TRBJ1-2	15
TGTGCCAGCAGCGCGAGACTAGCGGCCTACAATGAGCAGTTCTTC	CASSARLAAYNEQFF	TRBD2	.	TRBV11-1	TRBJ2-1	15
TGTGCCTGGAACTCCCCGGGACTAGCGGGAGGGTCCGGGGAGCTGTTTTTT	CAWNSPGLAGGSGELFF	TRBD2	.	TRBV30	TRBJ2-2	17
TGTGCCTGCCACGGGGGGGGGCAAGAGACCCAGTACTTC	CACHGGGQETQYF	TRBD2	.	TRBV30	TRBJ2-5	13
TGTGCCAGCAGACCGGGACTAGAACTGTACAATGAGCAGTTCTTC	CASRPGLELYNEQFF	TRBD2	.	TRBV5-6	TRBJ2-1	15
TGTGCCAGCAGCCAAGGAAGGACATCGGGGACCCAGTACTTC	CASSQGRTSGTQYF	.	once	TRBV4-2	TRBJ2-5	14